This T cell receptor beta chain appears in the sequencing data of a study of regulatory T cells in long-lasting Graves disease. Broader study findings: Thyroid tissue was not studied; only peripheral blood was. There was favoring of TRBV28, TRBJ1-2 and TRBJ2-5 in persistent disease.

Time point specified: persistent/refractory GD, antithyroid drugs over 5 years with positive TRAb. PBMC-derived RNA was used for the TCR library. Ten or more counts support this clonotype. Its specificity is unknown. Trimming left V 2 bases short and J 0 bases short, with 10 bases between. This CDR3 is 15 amino acids long. According to the study, TCR beta libraries were built with iRepertoire HTBI primers and CDR3-region Arm-PCR. In the study's own analysis: Samples collectively showed more than 55 TRBV and fewer than 15 TRBJ segments. MiXCR was run by TCRdb on the multiplex PCR reads, yielding one entry per CDR3 protein. The V and J calls reflect TCRdb's pipeline rather than the authors' work. The sample yields 350,000 to 500,000 distinct CDR3 sequences, 21% seen once.

The chain links TRBV12-3 or TRBV12-4 to TRBJ1-1; D uncertain. The sequence was obtained from a female donor with Graves disease. The starting material was peripheral blood mononuclear cells (PBMCs), obtained when the disease was refractory, from a patient treated with antithyroid drugs. CDR3 in amino acids: CASSLQSGVNTEAFF. The CDR3 DNA is TGTGCCAGCAGTTTACAATCAGGCGTGAACACTGAAGCTTTCTTT.